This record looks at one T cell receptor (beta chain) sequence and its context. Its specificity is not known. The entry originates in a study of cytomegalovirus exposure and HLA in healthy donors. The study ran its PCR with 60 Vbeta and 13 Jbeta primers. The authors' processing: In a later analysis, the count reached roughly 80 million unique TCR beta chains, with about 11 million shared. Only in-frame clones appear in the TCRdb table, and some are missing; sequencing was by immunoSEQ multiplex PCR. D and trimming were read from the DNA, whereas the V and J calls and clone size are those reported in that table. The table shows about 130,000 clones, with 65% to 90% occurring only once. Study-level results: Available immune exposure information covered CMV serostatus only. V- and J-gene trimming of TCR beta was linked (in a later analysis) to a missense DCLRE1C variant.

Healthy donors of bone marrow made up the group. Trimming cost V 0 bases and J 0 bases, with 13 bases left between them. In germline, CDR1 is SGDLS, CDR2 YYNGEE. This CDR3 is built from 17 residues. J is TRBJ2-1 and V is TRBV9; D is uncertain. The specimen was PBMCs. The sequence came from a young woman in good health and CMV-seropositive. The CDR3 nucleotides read TGTGCCAGCAGCGTAGAGCCATTGGGCGACTCCTACAATGAGCAGTTCTTC. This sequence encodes CASSVEPLGDSYNEQFF.